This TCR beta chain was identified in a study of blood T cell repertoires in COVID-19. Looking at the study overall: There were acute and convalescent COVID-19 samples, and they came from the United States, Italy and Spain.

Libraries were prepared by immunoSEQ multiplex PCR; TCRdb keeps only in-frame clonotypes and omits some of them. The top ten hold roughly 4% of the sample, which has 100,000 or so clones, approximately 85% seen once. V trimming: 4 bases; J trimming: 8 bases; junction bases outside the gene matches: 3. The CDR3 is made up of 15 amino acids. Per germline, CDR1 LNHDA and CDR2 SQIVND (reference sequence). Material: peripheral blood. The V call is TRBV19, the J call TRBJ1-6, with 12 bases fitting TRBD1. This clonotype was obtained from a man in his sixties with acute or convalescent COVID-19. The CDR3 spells CASSTGQGADSPLHF. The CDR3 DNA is TGTGCCAGTAGTACGGGACAGGGGGCGGATTCACCCCTCCACTTT.